These 20 T cell receptor beta chains originate from one sample sequenced in a study of CD8 T cells in ankylosing spondylitis. General study points: For ankylosing spondylitis blood, a TCR beta motif of under 10 highly homologous variants appeared characteristic.

These receptors have no identified antigens. TCRdb reanalysed the 5' RACE reads using MiXCR and keeps one entry per CDR3 protein. The profile shows 200,000 to 250,000 distinct CDR3 sequences, 6% to 8.5% of them singletons. Sequencing used blood, either unsorted or a sorted T cell fraction (not recorded which). The receptors derive from a male donor with ankylosing spondylitis.

The sample holds many counts of this clonotype. This chain links TRBV14 with TRBJ1-1; 7 bases match TRBD1. Per germline, CDR1 SGHDN and CDR2 FVKESK. The CDR3 has 14 amino acids. Unmatched junction bases numbered 4, after V lost 3 bases and J lost 3 bases. The CDR3 region is CASSQARGDTEAFF. As DNA, the CDR3 is TGTGCCAGCAGCCAGGCCAGGGGGGACACTGAAGCTTTCTTT.

This clonotype was counted many times. The chain carries TRBV12-3 or TRBV12-4 and TRBJ1-2, with D maybe TRBD1 (6 bases). CDR3 length: 13 amino acids. Trimming removed 6 bases from V and 4 bases from J, with 12 bases in between. The CDR3 sequence is CASSQTGIYGYTF. The CDR3 DNA sequence: TGTGCCAGCAGCCAAACAGGGATCTATGGCTACACCTTC.

In this sample, this clonotype turned up many times. V and J are TRBV7-9 and TRBJ2-1, with D hard to call. CDR3 length: 14 amino acids. With 0 bases removed from V and 8 bases from J, the gap between germline ends came to 11 bases. Per germline, CDR1 SEHNR and CDR2 FQNEAQ (reference sequence). The CDR3 protein is CASSLAGRGHEQFF. The CDR3 DNA sequence: TGTGCCAGCAGCTTAGCCGGTCGAGGACATGAGCAGTTCTTC.

This clonotype occurred a few times. Here the CDR3 DNA reads TGTGCCAGCAGTCTTAACCCGACAGGGGTTGGGGACGAGCAGTACTTC. This sequence encodes CASSLNPTGVGDEQYF. V usage is TRBV12-3 or TRBV12-4 and J usage is TRBJ2-7; 8 bases line up with TRBD1. The junction had 14 bases not matched to a gene; V was cut back by 5 bases and J by 5 bases. The CDR3 contains 16 residues.

Many counts were recorded for this clonotype. This chain connects TRBV6-2 or TRBV6-3 to TRBJ2-7; no firm D call. The CDR3 totals 13 residues. CDR1 and CDR2 (germline): MNHEY, SVGEGT. V was clipped by 4 bases and J by 2 bases, with 9 bases between them. For the CDR3, the DNA is TGTGCCAGCAGTTTCAGCCTTCCCTACGAGCAGTACTTC. Its translation: CASSFSLPYEQYF.

This clonotype was recorded many times. The rearrangement joins TRBV12-3 or TRBV12-4 to TRBJ2-5, with 13 nucleotides matching TRBD2. The CDR3 sequence is 18 residues long. After removal of 3 bases from V and 1 base from J, the junction contained 8 bases not matched to a gene. CDR3 loop: CASSLGTSGEFLQETQYF. In DNA, the CDR3 is TGTGCCAGCAGTTTGGGGACTAGCGGGGAATTCCTCCAAGAGACCCAGTACTTC.

This clonotype was seen only a few times. The gene calls are TRBV7-9 and TRBJ2-3, with D perhaps matching TRBD1 or TRBD2 (5 bases each). The CDR3 extends over 12 amino acids. Germline CDR1 is SEHNR and CDR2 is FQNEAQ (reference sequence). The germline V and J ends were trimmed by 4 bases and 5 bases, with 7 bases remaining between them. The CDR3 DNA is TGTGCCAGCAGCTGGGACGGAGATACGCAGTATTTT. Encoded protein: CASSWDGDTQYF.

This clonotype was recorded only once. The chain employs TRBV4-3 and TRBJ2-1; D gene ambiguous. This CDR3 comprises 16 residues. The germline V and J ends were trimmed by 0 bases and 0 bases, with 9 bases remaining between them. CDR1 and CDR2 from the germline V gene are LGHNA and YSLEER. Written as DNA, the CDR3 is TGCGCCAGCAGCCAAGATGTCATAAGCTCCTACAATGAGCAGTTCTTC. Its protein is CASSQDVISSYNEQFF.

At least ten counts were recorded for this clonotype. CDR3 protein: CASSFLGQAILPLHF. The CDR3 region has the DNA TGCGCCAGCAGCTTCCTGGGGCAGGCGATTCTACCCCTCCACTTT. The chain combines TRBV5-1 with TRBJ1-6, with a tentative D call TRBD1 (5 bases). This CDR3 has 15 residues. V was trimmed by 2 bases and J by 12 bases, leaving 18 bases between them. Germline assignment: CDR1 SGHRS and CDR2 YFSETQ.

Many counts were recorded for this clonotype. The chain couples TRBV12-5 to TRBJ1-5; D is uncertain. The ends were cut back, 6 bases at V and 6 bases at J, with 6 bases in the middle. CDR1 and CDR2 (germline): LGHNT, FRNRAP. This CDR3 spans 11 amino acids. The CDR3 loop is CASGFGQPQHF. The CDR3 coding sequence is TGTGCTAGTGGATTCGGTCAGCCCCAGCATTTT.

This clonotype occurred a few times. The chain couples TRBV3-1 to TRBJ2-3, with 8 bases identical to TRBD2. V lost 4 bases, J lost 0 bases, and 9 bases stayed unmatched. In germline, CDR1 is LGHDT, CDR2 YNNKEL (reference sequence). The CDR3 has 17 amino acids. In DNA form, the CDR3 reads TGTGCCAGCAGCCTCCGAGGCGGGGGGAATAGCACAGATACGCAGTATTTT. It is translated as CASSLRGGGNSTDTQYF.

The table lists this clonotype with a few counts. The chain employs TRBV27 and TRBJ2-2; TRBD2 matches at 7 bases. J lost 0 bases, V lost 6 bases, and 4 bases had no gene match. This CDR3 is built from 15 residues. Germline V CDR1 and CDR2: MNHEY, SMNVEV (reference sequence). CDR3 in DNA: TGTGCCAGCAGGCCTAGCGGCCCGAACACCGGGGAGCTGTTTTTT. This codes for CASRPSGPNTGELFF.

This clonotype was recorded at least ten times. This chain joins TRBV12-3 or TRBV12-4 and TRBJ1-2; D is possibly TRBD1 (6 bases). CDR3 length: 16 amino acids. V dropped 4 bases and J dropped 4 bases, with 19 bases sitting between them. Here the CDR3 DNA reads TGTGCCAGCAGTTCTCCGGACAGTAAGATCTTCTATGGCTACACCTTC. The encoded protein is CASSSPDSKIFYGYTF.

This clonotype was detected many times. The CDR3 reads CASSGGTSGIILGNEQFF. The CDR3 DNA reads as TGTGCCAGCAGCGGCGGGACTAGCGGGATCATTTTGGGCAATGAGCAGTTCTTC. The chain combines TRBV11-2 with TRBJ2-1; 13 nucleotides match TRBD2. V shed 5 bases, J shed 6 bases, and the junction held 13 bases outside the gene matches. The CDR3 length is 18 residues. The germline V gene encodes CDR1 SGHAT and CDR2 FQNNGV.

This clonotype was seen many times. The junction does not match germline at one end; this may be a read error. CDR3 nucleotide sequence: TGTGCCAGCAGTATATCCGGGACCCCACACCGGGATACGCAGTATTTT. Translated, it gives CASSISGTPHRDTQYF. The chain joins TRBV27 to TRBJ2-3, with D tentatively TRBD1 or TRBD2 (5 bases each). The CDR3 extends over 16 amino acids. Looked up from germline, CDR1 is MNHEY and CDR2 is SMNVEV (reference sequence).

The rearrangement uses TRBV6-4 and TRBJ2-1; TRBD2 is a possible D gene (5 bases). The CDR3 sequence is 13 residues long. Germline values: CDR1 MRHNA, CDR2 SNTAGT. V dropped 6 bases and J dropped 2 bases, with 8 bases sitting between them. Written as DNA, the CDR3 is TGTGCCAGCAGCGAGGGCCCCTACAATGAGCAGTTCTTC. This gives the protein CASSEGPYNEQFF.

This clonotype was found many times. This rearrangement joins TRBV5-1 to TRBJ2-7; 12 bases fit TRBD2. The CDR3 covers 13 residues. The junction had 11 bases not matched to a gene; V was cut back by 7 bases and J by 12 bases. Germline V gene sequence: CDR1 SGHRS, CDR2 YFSETQ. The CDR3, as DNA: TGCGCCAGCGGGCTAGCGGGAGGGGATTTGCCGTACTTC. This translates into CASGLAGGDLPYF.

This clonotype was detected ten times or more. V gene TRBV7-9 combines with J gene TRBJ2-5; 7 positions match TRBD2. The CDR3 contains 14 residues. Germline assignment: CDR1 SEHNR and CDR2 FQNEAQ (reference sequence). J lost 4 bases, V lost 3 bases, and 5 bases had no gene match. The CDR3 DNA sequence: TGTGCCAGCAGCTTCGTTACGGGGGGAGAGACCCAGTACTTC. Protein product: CASSFVTGGETQYF.

This clonotype was seen ten or more times. The chain links TRBV20-1 to TRBJ2-7; 9 bases fit TRBD2. The CDR3 contains 14 residues. V gave up 0 bases and J gave up 6 bases; unmatched junction bases: 6. CDR1 is DFQATT and CDR2 is SNEGSKA in the germline V gene (reference sequence). The CDR3 DNA sequence: TGCAGTGCTAGAGACCTGGGACTAGCTCGCGAGCAGTACTTC. This translates into CSARDLGLAREQYF.

The genes are TRBV7-6 and TRBJ2-7; 9 nucleotides match TRBD2. This CDR3 comprises 15 residues. Trimming at V came to 3 bases and at J to 5 bases, leaving 8 bases not matched to a gene. The germline V gene has CDR1 SGHVS and CDR2 FNYEAQ. The CDR3: CASSLGGGGADEQYF. The CDR3 DNA reads as TGTGCCAGCAGCTTGGGTGGCGGGGGGGCGGACGAGCAGTACTTC.